This section outlines one TCR beta chain sequence together with its context. The table came from immunoSEQ multiplex PCR; TCRdb's copy has only in-frame clones and leaves some out. Of under 1,100,000 clones in the sample, about 80% were seen once. The data belong to a study of shared clonotypes between healthy human individuals. Background on the study: The plates for each donor numbered three CD4 naive, three CD4 memory, two CD8 naive and one CD8 memory.

The germline V gene encodes CDR1 MDHEN and CDR2 SYDVKM. CDR3 length: 18 amino acids. The ends lost 4 bases at V and 0 bases at J; junction bases unmatched: 12. Donors comprised healthy HIV-negative adults lacking recent acute infections or vaccinations. Caucasian adults living in Nashville, Tennessee, provided all samples. The gene calls are TRBV28 and TRBJ1-2, with TRBD1 matching 9 bases. The sequenced sample was memory CD4+ T cells sorted from blood. Regarding subset: CD45RA-negative fraction. This clonotype originated in a man between 18 and 29 years old in good health. CDR3 nucleotide sequence: TGTGCCAGCAGTTCCGCGGGGACAGGGCGTACGGCTAACTATGGCTACACCTTC. It specifies CASSSAGTGRTANYGYTF.